This TCR beta chain is from a study of blood T cell repertoires in COVID-19. This clone has a single count. The method was immunoSEQ multiplex PCR; TCRdb's version includes in-frame clones alone and lacks a portion of them. Of about 240,000 clones in the sample, around 88% were seen once. This CDR3 comprises 11 residues. Trimming pared 5 bases from V and 6 bases from J, leaving 5 bases between. In germline, CDR1 is SGHRS, CDR2 YFSETQ. The receptor comes from a woman aged 40 to 55 with acute COVID-19. Material: PBMCs or T cells enriched from blood (not recorded which). The chain has TRBV5-1 and TRBJ2-2; the D gene is possibly TRBD2 (5 bases). The CDR3 DNA is TGCGCCAGCAGGGGAGCCGGGGAGCTGTTTTTT. This sequence encodes CASRGAGELFF.